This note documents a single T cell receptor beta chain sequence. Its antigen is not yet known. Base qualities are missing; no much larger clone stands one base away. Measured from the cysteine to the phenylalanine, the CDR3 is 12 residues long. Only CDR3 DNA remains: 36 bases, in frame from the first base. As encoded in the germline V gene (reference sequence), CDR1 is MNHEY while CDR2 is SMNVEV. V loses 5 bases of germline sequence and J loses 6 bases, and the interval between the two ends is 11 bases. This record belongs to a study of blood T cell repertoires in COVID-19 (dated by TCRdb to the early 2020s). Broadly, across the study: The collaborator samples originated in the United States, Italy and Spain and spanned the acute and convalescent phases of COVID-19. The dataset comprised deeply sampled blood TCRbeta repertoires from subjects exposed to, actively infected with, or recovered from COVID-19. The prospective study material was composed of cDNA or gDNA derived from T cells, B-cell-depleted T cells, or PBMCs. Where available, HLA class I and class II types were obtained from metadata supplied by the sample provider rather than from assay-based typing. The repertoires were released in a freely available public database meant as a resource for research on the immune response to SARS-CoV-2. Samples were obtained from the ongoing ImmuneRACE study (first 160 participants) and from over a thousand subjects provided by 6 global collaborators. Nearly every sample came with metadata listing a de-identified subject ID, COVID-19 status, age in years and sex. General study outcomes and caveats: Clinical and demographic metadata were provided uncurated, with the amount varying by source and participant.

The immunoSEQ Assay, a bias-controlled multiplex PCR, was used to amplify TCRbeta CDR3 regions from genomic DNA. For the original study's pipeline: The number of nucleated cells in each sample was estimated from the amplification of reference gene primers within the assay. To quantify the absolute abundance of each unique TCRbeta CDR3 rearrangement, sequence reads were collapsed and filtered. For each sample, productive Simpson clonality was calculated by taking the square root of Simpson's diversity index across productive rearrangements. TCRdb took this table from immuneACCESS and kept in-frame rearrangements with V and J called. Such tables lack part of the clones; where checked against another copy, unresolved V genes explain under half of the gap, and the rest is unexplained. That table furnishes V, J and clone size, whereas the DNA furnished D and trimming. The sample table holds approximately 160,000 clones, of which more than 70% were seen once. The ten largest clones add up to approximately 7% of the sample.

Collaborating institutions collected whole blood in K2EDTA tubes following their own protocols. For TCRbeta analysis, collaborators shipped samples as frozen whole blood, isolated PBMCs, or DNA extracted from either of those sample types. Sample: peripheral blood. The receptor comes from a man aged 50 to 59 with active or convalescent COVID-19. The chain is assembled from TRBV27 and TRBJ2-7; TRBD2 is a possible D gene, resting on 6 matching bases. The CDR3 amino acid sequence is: CASSPQGGEQYF. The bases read TGTGCCAGCAGTCCCCAGGGAGGCGAGCAGTACTTC.